Listed below are T cell receptor beta chains from one sample, sequenced in a study of T cell clones after liver transplantation. Here immunoSEQ multiplex PCR was the method, and the copy in TCRdb shows in-frame clones only, minus some. The sample has nearly 55,000 clones, 70% to 85% seen once. Sequenced material: CD4+ T cells from blood, taken before liver transplant. The receptors were sampled from a human donor who received a liver transplant. Each CDR3 is given with its conserved first and last residue. D genes are given only for firm matches. Size is omitted from some rows. Given values are once, few, many or a class for expanded clones.

TRBV18	-	once	TRBJ1-3	CASSPPIQWGYSGNTIYF	TGTGCCAGCTCACCACCGATACAGTGGGGTTACTCTGGAAACACCATATATTTT
TRBV5-5	-	-	TRBJ2-3	CASSLSAGVGVVADTQYF	TGTGCCAGCAGCCTGAGCGCCGGGGTGGGAGTCGTCGCAGATACGCAGTATTTT
TRBV7-9	-	once	TRBJ1-2	CASSLGSAEGYGYTF	TGTGCCAGCAGCTTAGGGTCTGCGGAGGGTTATGGCTACACCTTC
TRBV4-1	TRBD2	-	TRBJ2-7	CASSQVDLAGAPYEQYF	TGCGCCAGCAGCCAAGTGGATCTAGCGGGAGCACCCTACGAGCAGTACTTC
TRBV27	-	-	TRBJ2-2	CASSSNHRASRLATGELFF	TGTGCCAGCAGTTCCAATCATCGGGCTTCTAGACTGGCCACCGGGGAGCTGTTTTTT
TRBV6-1	-	once	TRBJ2-2	CASSVVPVAAGELFF	TGTGCCAGCAGTGTAGTTCCTGTAGCGGCCGGGGAGCTGTTTTTT
TRBV7-2	TRBD1	-	TRBJ2-3	CASSSSGTGGADTQYF	TGTGCCAGCAGCTCCTCCGGGACAGGGGGCGCAGATACGCAGTATTTT
TRBV7-9	-	-	TRBJ1-1	CASSGGTDTEAFF	TGTGCCAGCAGCGGGGGAACGGACACTGAAGCTTTCTTT
TRBV18	-	few	TRBJ2-7	CASSPPGVAYEQYF	TGTGCCAGCTCACCACCAGGGGTGGCCTACGAGCAGTACTTC
TRBV5-4	-	few	TRBJ1-2	CASSLVGDNYGYTF	TGTGCCAGCAGCTTGGTTGGAGATAACTATGGCTACACCTTC
TRBV5-1	TRBD2	-	TRBJ2-5	CASSLVAGAEETQYF	TGCGCCAGCAGCTTGGTAGCGGGGGCCGAAGAGACCCAGTACTTC
TRBV9	TRBD2	-	TRBJ2-1	CASSASGGATEQFF	TGTGCCAGCAGCGCTAGCGGGGGGGCCACTGAGCAGTTCTTC
TRBV5-4	-	-	TRBJ1-4	CASSLSRNEKLFF	TGTGCCAGCAGCTTGAGTCGGAATGAAAAACTGTTTTTT
TRBV4-1	-	-	TRBJ2-3	CASSERASTDTQYF	TGCGCCAGCAGCGAGAGGGCTAGCACAGATACGCAGTATTTT
TRBV5-1	-	-	TRBJ2-4	CASSLDRQNIQYF	TGCGCCAGCAGCTTGGACAGACAAAACATTCAGTACTTC
TRBV2	-	-	TRBJ2-7	CASMSSKIYEQYF	TGTGCCAGCATGAGTTCGAAAATCTACGAGCAGTACTTC
TRBV18	-	-	TRBJ2-7	CASSLGDEQYF	TGTGCCAGCTCACTGGGGGACGAGCAGTACTTC
TRBV4-2	TRBD2	-	TRBJ2-1	CASSQEAGTSGGSEQFF	TGTGCCAGCAGCCAAGAGGCCGGGACTAGCGGGGGATCTGAGCAGTTCTTC
TRBV6-1	TRBD2	-	TRBJ2-1	CASSEKGGGRGNEQFF	TGTGCCAGCAGTGAAAAGGGAGGCGGGAGGGGGAATGAGCAGTTCTTC
TRBV29-1	-	-	TRBJ1-3	CSVRADKQGSGNTIYF	TGCAGCGTGAGGGCGGATAAACAGGGATCAGGAAACACCATATATTTT
TRBV6-6	-	few	TRBJ2-3	CASSAGTQYF	TGTGCCAGCAGTGCGGGTACGCAGTATTTT
TRBV19	TRBD1	-	TRBJ1-5	CASSRQGMYQPQHF	TGTGCCAGTAGTAGACAGGGGATGTACCAGCCCCAGCATTTT
TRBV2	-	once	TRBJ1-1	CASMFHKNTEAFF	TGTGCCAGCATGTTCCACAAGAACACTGAAGCTTTCTTT
TRBV9	-	-	TRBJ1-1	CASSVAPVLTEAFF	TGTGCCAGCAGCGTAGCTCCGGTCTTAACTGAAGCTTTCTTT
TRBV27	-	-	TRBJ1-1	CASSLWRNTEAFF	TGTGCCAGCAGTTTATGGAGAAACACTGAAGCTTTCTTT
TRBV28	-	-	TRBJ1-5	CASSFRPGPNQPQHF	TGTGCCAGCAGTTTTCGGCCAGGGCCTAATCAGCCCCAGCATTTT
TRBV15	-	-	TRBJ1-4	CATSRDRDGYEKLFF	TGTGCCACCAGCAGAGATCGGGATGGCTATGAAAAACTGTTTTTT
TRBV19	-	few	TRBJ1-6	CASKSLGEGAPLHF	TGTGCCAGTAAATCCTTGGGGGAAGGGGCACCCCTCCACTTT
TRBV6-6	-	-	TRBJ2-1	CASKANYNEQFF	TGTGCCAGCAAAGCCAACTACAATGAGCAGTTCTTC
TRBV10-3	-	few	TRBJ1-4	CAISEFGGNEKLFF	TGTGCCATCAGTGAGTTTGGGGGGAATGAAAAACTGTTTTTT
TRBV7-9	-	-	TRBJ2-3	CASSLTGISTDTQYF	TGTGCCAGCAGCTTGACAGGTATCTCCACAGATACGCAGTATTTT
TRBV7-2	-	few	TRBJ1-2	CASSARQTSYGYTF	TGTGCCAGCAGCGCCCGACAGACTAGCTATGGCTACACCTTC
TRBV5-4	TRBD2	-	TRBJ2-1	CASSSGLANVNEQFF	TGTGCCAGCAGCTCGGGACTAGCGAACGTCAATGAGCAGTTCTTC
TRBV6-5	-	-	TRBJ2-7	CASSSGGGEQYF	TGTGCCAGCAGTTCGGGGGGCGGGGAGCAGTACTTC
TRBV11-1	-	-	TRBJ1-1	CASSLSGDTEAFF	TGTGCCAGCAGCTTGTCTGGGGACACTGAAGCTTTCTTT
TRBV30	-	-	TRBJ2-4	CAWTPASLAKNIQYF	TGTGCCTGGACGCCAGCTAGCCTAGCCAAAAACATTCAGTACTTC
TRBV7-2	-	-	TRBJ1-1	CASSRKLRMHTEAFF	TGTGCCAGCAGCCGCAAGCTCAGAATGCACACTGAAGCTTTCTTT
TRBV7-6	TRBD1	-	TRBJ1-2	CASSAGLAGGYGYTF	TGTGCCAGCAGCGCTGGTCTGGCAGGGGGCTATGGCTACACCTTC
TRBV10-3	-	once	TRBJ2-7	CAISSGASYEQYF	TGTGCCATCAGTAGCGGTGCCTCCTACGAGCAGTACTTC
TRBV18	TRBD1	-	TRBJ2-7	CASSQTQRQGDEQYF	TGTGCCAGCTCACAGACTCAAAGACAGGGTGACGAGCAGTACTTC
TRBV2	-	many	TRBJ2-5	CATGPRQETQYF	TGTGCCACCGGTCCCAGACAAGAGACCCAGTACTTC